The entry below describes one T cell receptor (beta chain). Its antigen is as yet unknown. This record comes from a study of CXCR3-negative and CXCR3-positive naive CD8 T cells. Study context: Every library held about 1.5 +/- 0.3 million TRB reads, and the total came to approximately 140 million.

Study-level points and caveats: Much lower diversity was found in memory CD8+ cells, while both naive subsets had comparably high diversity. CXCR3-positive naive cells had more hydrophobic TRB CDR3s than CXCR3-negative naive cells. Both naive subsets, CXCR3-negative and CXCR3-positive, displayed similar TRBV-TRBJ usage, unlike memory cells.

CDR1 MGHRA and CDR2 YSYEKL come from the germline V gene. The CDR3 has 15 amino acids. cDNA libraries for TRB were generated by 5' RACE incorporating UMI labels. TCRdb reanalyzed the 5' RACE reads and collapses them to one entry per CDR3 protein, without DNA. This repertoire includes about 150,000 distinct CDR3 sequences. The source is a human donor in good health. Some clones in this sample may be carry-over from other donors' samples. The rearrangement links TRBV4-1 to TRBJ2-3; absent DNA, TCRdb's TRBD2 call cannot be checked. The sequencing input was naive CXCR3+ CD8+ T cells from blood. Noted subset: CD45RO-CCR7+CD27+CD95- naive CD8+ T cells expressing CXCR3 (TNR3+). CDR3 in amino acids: CASSQRELGTDTQYF.